These T cell receptor beta chains were read from a single sample in a study of blood T cell repertoires in COVID-19. Only in-frame clones appear in the TCRdb table, and some are missing; sequencing was by immunoSEQ multiplex PCR. The table has fewer than 350,000 clones, about nine tenths seen once. The source material was peripheral blood. The receptor set was obtained from a woman aged 25 to 39 with COVID-19, enrolled during active disease. The CDR3 runs from the conserved cysteine through the conserved F or W. A D gene is named only where the DNA matches it firmly. Clone size is stated in some rows and not others, as once, few, many or a class when expanded.

TRBJ2-7 | TRBV15 | . | . | CATSRGTVDSYEQYF | TGTGCCACCAGCAGAGGGACAGTTGATAGTTACGAGCAGTACTTC
TRBJ2-3 | TRBV6-2/TRBV6-3 | TRBD2 | . | CASSFQGLAGGPDTQYF | TGTGCCAGCAGTTTCCAGGGACTAGCGGGGGGTCCGGATACGCAGTATTTT
TRBJ2-1 | TRBV3-1/TRBV3-2 | TRBD2 | . | CASSHNSRGGNNEQFF | TGTGCCAGCAGCCATAACTCGCGGGGGGGAAACAATGAGCAGTTCTTC
TRBJ2-3 | TRBV4-1 | TRBD1 | . | CASSQTGTGADTQYF | TGCGCCAGCAGCCAGACTGGGACAGGGGCGGATACGCAGTATTTT
TRBJ1-1 | TRBV25-1 | . | . | CASSGTVGDTEAFF | TGTGCCAGCAGTGGTACAGTCGGGGACACTGAAGCTTTCTTT
TRBJ2-7 | TRBV5-1 | TRBD1 | . | CASHRTGDSYEQYF | TGCGCCAGCCACAGGACAGGGGACTCCTACGAGCAGTACTTC
TRBJ1-1 | TRBV5-6 | . | . | CASSLKLIDTEAFF | TGTGCCAGCAGCTTGAAGCTGATCGACACTGAAGCTTTCTTT
TRBJ1-1 | TRBV6-5 | . | . | CASQGGRFQNTEAFF | TGTGCCAGCCAGGGTGGGCGGTTTCAGAACACTGAAGCTTTCTTT
TRBJ2-3 | TRBV5-1 | TRBD1 | . | CASSLVGQGKDTQYF | TGCGCCAGCAGCTTGGTCGGACAGGGAAAAGATACGCAGTATTTT
TRBJ2-5 | TRBV5-1 | TRBD1 | . | CASSPTGTGIETQYF | TGCGCCAGCAGCCCCACCGGGACAGGGATAGAGACCCAGTACTTC
TRBJ2-1 | TRBV5-5 | TRBD2 | once | CASSRLAGGNEQFF | TGTGCCAGCAGCCGACTAGCGGGGGGCAATGAGCAGTTCTTC
TRBJ1-2 | TRBV30 | . | . | CAWSLTRNYGYTF | TGTGCCTGGAGTTTGACCAGGAACTATGGCTACACCTTC
TRBJ2-7 | TRBV19 | . | . | CASSNRGGDEQYF | TGTGCCAGTAGTAACAGGGGCGGGGACGAGCAGTACTTC
TRBJ2-3 | TRBV7-9 | . | . | CASSQGASGTSTDTQYF | TGTGCCAGCAGCCAGGGGGCTAGCGGGACTAGCACAGATACGCAGTATTTT
TRBJ2-5 | TRBV2 | . | few | CASSDGQGGETQYF | TGTGCCAGCAGTGACGGGCAGGGGGGAGAGACCCAGTACTTC
TRBJ2-7 | TRBV5-1 | . | once | CASSLEAGINEQYF | TGCGCCAGCAGCTTGGAGGCAGGGATAAACGAGCAGTACTTC
TRBJ2-7 | TRBV5-4 | TRBD1 | . | CASSKDRGSYEQYF | TGTGCCAGCAGTAAGGACAGGGGGTCCTACGAGCAGTACTTC
TRBJ2-1 | TRBV10-1 | TRBD2 | . | CASSTGTSRGWAVNEQFF | TGCGCCAGCAGTACCGGGACTAGTCGAGGGTGGGCAGTGAATGAGCAGTTCTTC